Included here is one TCR beta chain sequence, with context. The clone's antigen remains unknown. No much larger clonotype is one base removed from it; base qualities were not supplied. This sample is drawn from a study of early T cells in non-severe SARS-CoV-2 infection (dated by TCRdb to the early 2020s). Regarding the complete study: Bulk RNA from unsorted whole blood was used for TCR sequencing, so alpha and beta chains could not be paired. The study at large found these results: VDJdb matching was skewed toward anti-spike CD8 responses and likely underestimated virus-specific expansions, missing private and CD4 specificities.

A case-control design nested within a healthcare worker cohort in London, UK, was used, with weekly nasopharyngeal swab PCR tests and blood sampling performed. Between 23 and 31 March 2020, the week of the UK lockdown, healthcare workers were enrolled and then followed up weekly for as long as 16 weeks. Receptor amplification or capture employed 5' RACE. Sequencing took place on a NextSeq 500. In the TCR library protocol, unique molecular identifiers were attached to individual cDNA molecules to correct for PCR bias and sequencing error. TCR alpha and beta chains were both sequenced, and the abundances of alpha and beta sequences in each sample were closely correlated with each other. Concerning the study's data processing: V gene, J gene and CDR3 annotation of TCR sequences was performed with Decombinator V4. Expanded TCRs were defined as changing significantly between any two time points under a Poisson model with p below 0.0001. TCR abundances were normalised to the total number of TCRs sequenced in each sample and reported as counts per million. TRAV1-2 paired with TRAJ12, TRAJ20 or TRAJ33 defined MAIT TCRs, while TRAV10 paired with TRAJ18 defined iNKT TCRs. VDJdb, accessed 1 November 2021, was searched for CMV, EBV and SARS-CoV-2 annotated TCRs, with TCRs annotated for multiple antigens excluded. Through fastp at Q25 and MiXCR, TCRdb rebuilt clones from the public reads, retaining in-frame beta chains. Each entry is one CDR3 protein sequence, shown with its most common DNA and genes. TCRdb's processing, not the authors', yielded these V and J calls. This sample has 50,000 to 65,000 distinct CDR3 sequences in its table, and roughly 18% of those were observed once. The biggest ten clones account for about 8.2% of the sample.

The CDR3 contains 12 residues, cysteine and phenylalanine counted. Only CDR3 DNA remains: 36 bases, in frame from the first base. V and J lose 0 bases and 4 bases, and a span of 4 bases separates them. CDR1 and CDR2, per the germline V gene (reference sequence), are SGHKS and YYEKEE. Recombination linked TRBV5-5 to TRBJ1-2; the D gene cannot be named for sure. The material was whole blood, obtained at baseline. The TCR comes from an adult who was a healthcare worker with PCR-confirmed SARS-CoV-2 infection or an uninfected control (not recorded which). The DNA reads TGTGCCAGCAGCTTGGATGTCTATGGCTACACCTTC. It translates to CASSLDVYGYTF. Beyond the CDR3, the reference TRBV5-5 and TRBJ1-2 genes provide the residues; the full variable domain reads: DAGVTQSPTHLIKTRGQQVTLRCSPISGHKSVSWYQQVLGQGPQFIFQYYEKEERGRGNFPDRFSARQFPNYSSELNVNALLLGDSALYLCASSLDVYGYTFGSGTRLTVV.